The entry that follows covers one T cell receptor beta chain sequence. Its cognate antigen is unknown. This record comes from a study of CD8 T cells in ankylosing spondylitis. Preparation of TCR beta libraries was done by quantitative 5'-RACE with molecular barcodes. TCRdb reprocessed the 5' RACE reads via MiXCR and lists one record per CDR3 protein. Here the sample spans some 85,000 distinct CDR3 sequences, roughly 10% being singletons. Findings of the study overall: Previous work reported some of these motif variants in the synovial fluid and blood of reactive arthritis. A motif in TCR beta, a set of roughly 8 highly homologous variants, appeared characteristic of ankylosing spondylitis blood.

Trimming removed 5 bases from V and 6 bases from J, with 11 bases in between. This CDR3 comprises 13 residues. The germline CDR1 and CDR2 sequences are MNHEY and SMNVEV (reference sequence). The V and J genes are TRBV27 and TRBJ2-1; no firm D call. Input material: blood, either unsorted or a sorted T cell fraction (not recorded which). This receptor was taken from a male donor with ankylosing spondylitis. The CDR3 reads CASSQSLLNEQFF. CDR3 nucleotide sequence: TGTGCCAGCAGTCAGTCCCTCCTCAATGAGCAGTTCTTC.